Sequencing of this TCR beta chain was carried out in a study of Graves' ophthalmopathy and Graves' hyperthyroidism. Whole-study findings and limits: Researchers report that a 13-signature model separated ophthalmopathy from stable hyperthyroidism, posting roughly 90% sensitivity and approximately 81% specificity. The model predicted ophthalmopathy progression with roughly 70% sensitivity and around 72% specificity.

Amplification of TCR beta CDR3 regions used RNA transcripts. HTBI-primed first-round RT-PCR preceded second-round multiplex PCR. TCRdb ran MiXCR on the multiplex PCR reads and lists one entry per CDR3 protein. The data hold around 470,000 distinct CDR3 sequences, with 13% to 15% observed a single time. With V trimmed by 2 bases and J by 5 bases, 9 bases remained unmatched. From germline, CDR1 is GTSNPN and CDR2 SVGIG (reference sequence). This CDR3 is built from 15 residues. It was from more than 9 ml of fresh peripheral blood that the PBMCs came. This clonotype has ten or more counts. Its antigen is undetermined.

This sequence originates from a woman in her twenties or thirties with Graves' ophthalmopathy. The chain employs TRBV30 and TRBJ2-5; 9 bases line up with TRBD1. Source material: blood. The CDR3 DNA is TGTGCCTGGAGTCATCCGGGACAGGGTTTTGAGACCCAGTACTTC. Encoded protein: CAWSHPGQGFETQYF.